These 15 T cell receptor beta chains came from one sample sequenced in a study of metastatic and nonmetastatic thyroid tumors. TCRdb reprocessed the PCR reads via MiXCR. Of 5,500 to 6,500 clones listed, roughly 33% were seen once; the top ten hold about 37%. Nobody among the patients had been given any treatment before thyroid surgery. The sample taken for sequencing was adjacent normal tissue. Every receptor here comes from a male donor with papillary thyroid cancer or a benign thyroid nodule (not recorded which). Some clones in this sample may be carry-over from other donors' samples.

This clone was counted a few times. The chain couples TRBV6-2 or TRBV6-3 to TRBJ2-7; D call uncertain. The CDR3 contains 15 residues. Between the trimmed V and J ends, which lost 2 bases and 0 bases, there was a span of 11 bases. The germline CDR1 and CDR2 sequences are MNHEY and SVGEGT. CDR3 protein: CASSYGRLYSYEQYF. The CDR3 nucleotides are TGTGCCAGCAGTTACGGCAGGCTTTACTCCTACGAGCAGTACTTC.

The chain recombines TRBV9 with TRBJ1-2, with 10 bases lining up with TRBD1. Germline V gene lookup returns CDR1 SGDLS and CDR2 YYNGEE. Unmatched junction bases numbered 3, after V lost 2 bases and J lost 5 bases. The CDR3 has 14 residues. Written as DNA, the CDR3 is TGTGCCAGCAGCGTGGACAGGGGGGATTATGGCTACACCTTC. Encoded protein: CASSVDRGDYGYTF.

The chain uses TRBV14 and TRBJ2-3; D is perhaps TRBD2 (5 bases). Germline CDR1 and CDR2: SGHDN and FVKESK. This CDR3 comprises 16 residues. V was trimmed by 0 bases and J by 5 bases, leaving 15 bases between them. The CDR3 is CASSQDQITGKDTQYF. CDR3 nucleotides: TGTGCCAGCAGCCAAGATCAAATCACGGGAAAAGATACGCAGTATTTT.

V usage is TRBV6-2 or TRBV6-3 and J usage is TRBJ2-7; the D is unclear. The V end was cut by 7 bases, the J end by 1 base, with 8 bases between. The length of the CDR3 is 12 residues. Germline CDR1 and CDR2: MNHEY and SVGEGT. For the CDR3, the DNA is TGTGCCAGCAAGTGCGTTTCCTACGAGCAGTACTTC. It is translated as CASKCVSYEQYF.

The CDR3 region is CASSPQGGPGDEQYF. CDR3 sequence (DNA): TGTGCCAGCAGTCCCCAAGGCGGTCCCGGGGACGAGCAGTACTTC. V usage is TRBV27 and J usage is TRBJ2-7, with D perhaps matching TRBD2 (5 bases). The CDR3 spans 15 residues. Trimming took 5 bases from V and 5 from J, leaving 19 bases between them. CDR1 and CDR2 (germline): MNHEY, SMNVEV (reference sequence).

This clone was seen only a few times. The sample contains more than one DNA sequence encoding this CDR3. DNA for the CDR3: TGTGCCAGCAGTTTATGGTCGGCTGGGCGGGAGGCTTCTATGAGGGAGCAGTTCTTC. It codes for CASSLWSAGREASMREQFF. This chain links TRBV28 with TRBJ2-1, with 8 bases that match TRBD2. V gave up 0 bases and J gave up 10 bases; unmatched junction bases: 20. The CDR3 is 19 residues long. In germline, CDR1 is MDHEN, CDR2 SYDVKM.

CDR3 nucleotide sequence: TGTGCCAGCAAACAGGGGGGCAATCAGCCCCAGCATTTT. Its translation is CASKQGGNQPQHF. The V call is TRBV12-3 or TRBV12-4, the J call TRBJ1-5; 8 bases are a match to TRBD1. The CDR3 consists of 13 residues. J was trimmed by 2 bases and V by 7 bases; bases with no gene match: 1.

There are a few counts of this clone. The chain links TRBV6-1 to TRBJ2-7, with D perhaps TRBD1 or TRBD2 (5 bases each). The CDR3 consists of 13 residues. V was clipped by 10 bases and J by 0 bases, with 13 bases between them. Per the germline V gene, CDR1 is MNHNS and CDR2 is SASEGT. CDR3 amino acids: CAIVLGVSYEQYF. CDR3 nucleotides: TGTGCCATCGTCCTGGGGGTCTCCTACGAGCAGTACTTC.

The chain has TRBV6-5 and TRBJ1-1, with D perhaps TRBD1 (5 bases). There are 14 residues in the CDR3. The V end was cut by 4 bases, the J end by 1 base, with 10 bases between. Looked up from germline, CDR1 is MNHEY and CDR2 is SVGAGI. The CDR3 region is CASSFGGTNTEAFF. CDR3 in DNA: TGTGCCAGCAGTTTCGGGGGTACGAACACTGAAGCTTTCTTT.

The chain joins TRBV6-6 to TRBJ2-6; tentative D call: TRBD1 (6 bases). The germline V gene has CDR1 MNHNY and CDR2 SVGAGI (reference sequence). The CDR3 runs 18 residues. Trimming pared 5 bases from V and 5 bases from J, leaving 22 bases between. The CDR3 sequence is CASSVLRTVLSWANVLTF. The CDR3 DNA sequence: TGTGCCAGCAGTGTACTCCGGACAGTTTTATCCTGGGCCAACGTCCTGACTTTC.

To note about this clone: Lacking the conserved final phenylalanine or tryptophan, this CDR3 likely reflects a read error. The DNA is left out, because the CDR3 cannot be placed on it with certainty; the CDR3 is given as TCRdb lists it. The chain joins TRBV28 to TRBJ2-7; the table gives TRBD2 as D, unverified against the DNA. From its first to its last residue, the CDR3 has 13 amino acids. Germline lookup yields CDR1 MDHEN and CDR2 SYDVKM. The CDR3 sequence is CASSGYGGTPPVH.

This clone came up once. The chain joins TRBV20-1 to TRBJ1-5; D possibly corresponds to TRBD1 (5 bases). V was clipped by 4 bases and J by 2 bases, with 15 bases between them. This CDR3 is 15 amino acids long. Germline CDR1 DFQATT, CDR2 SNEGSKA (reference sequence). CDR3 in DNA: TGCAGTGCTACAACAGGAGTTCAAGGCAATCAGCCCCAGCATTTT. Protein sequence: CSATTGVQGNQPQHF.

In this sample, this clone turned up many times. The chain uses TRBV6-6 and TRBJ2-1; 7 bases are shared with TRBD2. The germline CDR1 and CDR2 sequences are MNHNY and SVGAGI (reference sequence). This CDR3 is built from 12 residues. The V and J ends lost 2 bases and 8 bases, in that order; junction bases with no gene match: 0. The CDR3 DNA sequence: TGTGCCAGCAGTTACAGCGGGGATGAGCAGTTCTTC. Its protein is CASSYSGDEQFF.

The CDR3 here is CASSALAGVGETQYF. The CDR3 DNA follows: TGTGCCAGCTCAGCACTAGCGGGAGTGGGAGAGACCCAGTACTTC. The gene calls are TRBV18 and TRBJ2-5, with 11 bases lining up with TRBD2. CDR1 and CDR2 from the germline V gene are KGHSH and LQKENI. This CDR3 has 15 amino acids. The V gene end was trimmed by 5 bases and the J gene end by 4 bases; junction bases not matched to a gene: 6.

This clone turned up a few times. This rearrangement joins TRBV12-3 or TRBV12-4 to TRBJ2-3, with D uncertain. The CDR3 totals 13 residues. V was pared by 3 bases and J by 4 bases, with 8 bases between. Here the CDR3 DNA reads TGTGCCAGCAGTTTTTCCGGATCAGATACGCAGTATTTT. This sequence encodes CASSFSGSDTQYF.